The 25 T cell receptor beta chains presented below share a single source sample, sequenced in a study of blood T cell repertoires in COVID-19. The data were produced by immunoSEQ multiplex PCR, yet TCRdb's version contains in-frame clones alone and is incomplete. Of some 100,000 clones listed, 88% are singletons. Sequences were obtained from peripheral blood. Receptors were obtained from a woman aged 80 or older with active COVID-19.

This clone was counted between two and nine times. The rearrangement joins TRBV5-1 to TRBJ2-7; maybe TRBD1 (6 bases). CDR1 and CDR2 (germline): SGHRS, YFSETQ. CDR3 length: 14 residues. With 2 bases removed from V and 2 bases from J, the gap between germline ends came to 11 bases. CDR3 DNA: TGCGCCAGCAGCTTACAGGGTTCCCCCTACGAGCAGTACTTC. Its translation: CASSLQGSPYEQYF.

This clone was detected a few times. This rearrangement joins TRBV4-2 to TRBJ1-2; maybe TRBD1 (6 bases). The CDR3 loop spans 13 amino acids. V lost 4 bases and J 8 bases, leaving 14 bases between the germline ends. Germline assignment: CDR1 LGHNA and CDR2 YNFKEQ. DNA of the CDR3: TGTGCCAGCAGCCCGGACAGCCTTCAAGGCTACACCTTC. Residues: CASSPDSLQGYTF.

The V and J genes are TRBV5-4 and TRBJ2-3; 12 bases map to TRBD2. Germline V gene data show CDR1 as SGHNT and CDR2 as YYREEE (reference sequence). V lost 3 bases to trimming and J lost 2 bases; unmatched junction nucleotides: 4. CDR3 length: 16 amino acids. CDR3 sequence: CASSWTSGTDTDTQYF. In DNA, the CDR3 is TGTGCCAGCAGCTGGACTAGCGGGACCGACACAGATACGCAGTATTTT.

This chain uses TRBV10-3 with TRBJ2-1; 7 positions agree with TRBD2. Germline lookup yields CDR1 ENHRY and CDR2 SYGVKD. With V trimmed by 2 bases and J by 4 bases, 8 bases remained unmatched. This CDR3 contains 16 residues. The CDR3 here is CAISEVAGLTYNEQFF. DNA for the CDR3: TGTGCCATCAGTGAGGTAGCGGGTCTCACATACAATGAGCAGTTCTTC.

The genes are TRBV18 and TRBJ1-4, with D tentatively TRBD1 (6 bases). The CDR3 has 16 amino acids. Per the germline V gene, CDR1 is KGHSH and CDR2 is LQKENI. V lost 3 bases and J 3 bases, leaving 14 bases between the germline ends. The CDR3 nucleotides read TGTGCCAGCTCACCGGCGGTCTCAGGGGCTAATGAAAAACTGTTTTTT. It is translated as CASSPAVSGANEKLFF.

The genes are TRBV5-1 and TRBJ2-5; 10 bases map to TRBD1. V shed 3 bases, J shed 6 bases, and the junction held 8 bases outside the gene matches. The CDR3 is 15 amino acids. CDR1 is SGHRS and CDR2 is YFSETQ in the germline V gene. The CDR3 reads CASSSRQGARQTQYF. The CDR3 DNA sequence: TGCGCCAGCAGCTCCCGACAGGGGGCGAGGCAGACCCAGTACTTC.

The chain recombines TRBV11-3 with TRBJ2-7; 7 bases agree with TRBD1. CDR1 SGHNT and CDR2 YENEEA come from the germline V gene. There are 13 residues in the CDR3. The V and J ends lost 4 bases and 6 bases, in that order; junction bases with no gene match: 6. CDR3 bases: TGTGCCAGCAGCTCAGACCCAGGGGGCGAGCAGTACTTC. It codes for CASSSDPGGEQYF.

The chain links TRBV6-2 or TRBV6-3 to TRBJ2-7, with D perhaps TRBD2 (6 bases). The ends were cut back, 2 bases at V and 3 bases at J, with 23 bases in the middle. Germline values: CDR1 MNHEY, CDR2 SVGEGT. There are 18 residues in the CDR3. Written as DNA, the CDR3 is TGTGCCAGCAGTTACCCCTTCCTATCTGCGGGACCCCACTACGAGCAGTACTTC. This gives the protein CASSYPFLSAGPHYEQYF.

The table lists this clone with a count of one. CDR3 amino acids: CSASQGVGNGYTF. The CDR3 nucleotides are TGCAGTGCTAGTCAGGGGGTGGGTAATGGCTACACCTTC. The chain uses TRBV20-1 and TRBJ1-2, with TRBD1 matching 7 bases. The CDR3 runs 13 residues. Germline CDR1 is DFQATT and CDR2 is SNEGSKA (reference sequence). Trimming removed 3 bases from V and 6 bases from J; junction bases left unmatched: 7.

The gene calls are TRBV10-3 and TRBJ1-2; D gene uncertain. The CDR3 spans 18 residues. Trimming pared 2 bases from V and 2 bases from J, leaving 21 bases between. In germline, CDR1 is ENHRY, CDR2 SYGVKD. The CDR3 sequence is CAISEGLMASEGNYGYTF. For the CDR3, the DNA is TGTGCCATCAGTGAGGGACTTATGGCCTCTGAAGGGAACTATGGCTACACCTTC.

The chain couples TRBV11-3 to TRBJ2-2, with D tentatively TRBD2 (5 bases). This CDR3 is 13 amino acids long. V lost 3 bases and J lost 5, with 7 bases in between. Germline V CDR1 and CDR2: SGHNT, YENEEA. The CDR3 region has the DNA TGTGCCAGCAGCTTGAGGGAGACCGGGGAGCTGTTTTTT. Translated: CASSLRETGELFF. Based on the CDR3 plus reference TRBV11-3 and TRBJ2-2, the full variable domain is EAGVVQSPRYKIIEKKQPVAFWCNPISGHNTLYWYLQNLGQGPELLIRYENEEAVDDSQLPKDRFSAERLKGVDSTLKIQPAELGDSAVYLCASSLRETGELFFGEGSRLTVL.

The J gene is TRBJ2-2, the V gene TRBV4-1, with D possibly TRBD2 on 6 matching bases. Trimming cost V 1 base and J 5 bases, with 17 bases left between them. The germline CDR1 and CDR2 sequences are MGHRA and YSYEKL. The CDR3 is 17 amino acids. The CDR3 protein is CASSQGGGTALTGELFF. For the CDR3, the DNA is TGCGCCAGCAGCCAAGGGGGCGGGACCGCCCTGACCGGGGAGCTGTTTTTT.

This rearrangement joins TRBV19 to TRBJ2-3, with TRBD1 matching 12 bases. The CDR3 is made up of 16 amino acids. V was clipped by 3 bases and J by 3 bases; unmatched bases: 4. Germline V lookup: CDR1 LNHDA, CDR2 SQIVND (reference sequence). Here the CDR3 reads CASSIGTGGATDTQYF. The CDR3 DNA reads TGTGCCAGTAGTATCGGGACAGGGGGCGCAACAGATACGCAGTATTTT.

V is TRBV7-6 and J is TRBJ2-1; 13 bases are a match to TRBD2. J was trimmed by 9 bases and V by 5 bases; bases with no gene match: 10. The germline CDR1 and CDR2 sequences are SGHVS and FNYEAQ. The CDR3 is 16 amino acids. The CDR3 reads CASSLGLAGDYGEQFF. The DNA for the CDR3 is TGTGCCAGCAGCCTAGGACTAGCGGGAGACTACGGTGAGCAGTTCTTC.

The chain uses TRBV5-5 and TRBJ2-1; TRBD1 matches at 8 bases. The V and J ends lost 5 bases and 11 bases, in that order; junction bases with no gene match: 15. The CDR3 covers 15 residues. CDR1 is SGHKS, CDR2 YYEKEE, per germline (reference sequence). The CDR3 region has the DNA TGTGCCAGCAGTCAGGACAGGGCCGGATCGTCTAAGCAGTTCTTC. Translating it yields CASSQDRAGSSKQFF.

The V gene is TRBV7-9, the J gene TRBJ1-2; D remains unclear. Germline V gene sequence: CDR1 SEHNR, CDR2 FQNEAQ (reference sequence). The germline V and J ends were trimmed by 5 bases and 4 bases, with 8 bases remaining between them. The CDR3 has 12 amino acids. The CDR3 DNA reads TGTGCCAGCAGCCCCGTTTCCTATGGCTACACCTTC. This encodes CASSPVSYGYTF.

This clone has just one count. This sequence joins TRBV18 and TRBJ2-5; D call uncertain. Trimming cost V 0 bases and J 1 base, with 6 bases left between them. Germline CDR1 is KGHSH and CDR2 is LQKENI. The CDR3 totals 14 residues. The CDR3: CASSPPNSQETQYF. CDR3 nucleotide sequence: TGTGCCAGCTCACCACCGAACAGCCAAGAGACCCAGTACTTC.

This clone was observed a handful of times. The CDR3 reads CASSYSTSGYSYEQYF. In DNA form, the CDR3 reads TGTGCCAGCAGTTACTCTACTAGCGGGTACTCCTACGAGCAGTACTTC. The rearrangement joins TRBV6-6 to TRBJ2-7; TRBD2 matches at 9 bases. This CDR3 comprises 16 residues. V lost 0 bases and J lost 0; bases outside the gene matches: 3. Germline CDR1 is MNHNY and CDR2 is SVGAGI (reference sequence).

The rearrangement links TRBV4-2 to TRBJ2-2, with TRBD1 matching over 7 bases. The CDR3 has 17 residues. Per germline, CDR1 LGHNA and CDR2 YNFKEQ. Trimming at V came to 0 bases and at J to 5 bases, leaving 9 bases not matched to a gene. The CDR3 protein is CASSQDPAGGWTGELFF. The CDR3 bases are TGTGCCAGCAGCCAAGATCCCGCAGGGGGTTGGACCGGGGAGCTGTTTTTT.

The chain combines TRBV19 with TRBJ2-1; TRBD1 might be the D (6 bases). Deletions cut 3 bases from V and 9 bases from J, with 15 bases between. Looked up from germline, CDR1 is LNHDA and CDR2 is SQIVND (reference sequence). This CDR3 has 14 amino acids. This CDR3 is CASSIWTEGSEQFF. The CDR3 coding sequence is TGTGCCAGTAGTATTTGGACAGAAGGCAGTGAGCAGTTCTTC.

The chain couples TRBV30 to TRBJ2-7, with D perhaps TRBD2 (6 bases). This CDR3 comprises 16 residues. The germline V and J ends were trimmed by 2 bases and 0 bases, with 17 bases remaining between them. Germline assignment: CDR1 GTSNPN and CDR2 SVGIG (reference sequence). This CDR3 is CAWSSPRGRSSYEQYF. CDR3 nucleotides: TGTGCCTGGAGTTCTCCGCGGGGCCGTAGCTCCTACGAGCAGTACTTC. Complete variable domain (other parts from reference TRBV30 and TRBJ2-7): SQTIHQWPATLVQPVGSPLSLECTVEGTSNPNLYWYRQAAGRGLQLLFYSVGIGQISSEVPQNLSASRPQDRQFILSSKKLLLSDSGFYLCAWSSPRGRSSYEQYFGPGTRLTVT.

Concerning this clone: The sample carries other DNA sequences with the same CDR3. This chain uses TRBV19 with TRBJ1-2; D might be TRBD1 (6 bases). This CDR3 has 14 residues. V was shortened by 3 bases and J by 2 bases, with 10 bases between the two germline ends. Germline V gene sequence: CDR1 LNHDA, CDR2 SQIVND (reference sequence). CDR3 nucleotide sequence: TGTGCCAGTAGTATCAGCAGGGGAAACTATGGCTACACCTTC. As protein: CASSISRGNYGYTF.

The V and J genes are TRBV27 and TRBJ2-7; tentatively, D is TRBD2 (5 bases). This CDR3 is built from 14 residues. Trimming took 5 bases from V and 0 from J, leaving 11 bases between them. Germline-derived CDR1 and CDR2 are MNHEY and SMNVEV (reference sequence). The CDR3: CASSRAASSYEQYF. The DNA of the CDR3 is TGTGCCAGCAGTCGAGCGGCGAGCTCCTACGAGCAGTACTTC.

This clone turned up a few times. The V call is TRBV19, the J call TRBJ1-5; possible D gene TRBD1, 5 bases. The CDR3 contains 14 residues. The V and J ends lost 7 bases and 0 bases respectively, with 10 bases between them. Germline V gene sequence: CDR1 LNHDA, CDR2 SQIVND (reference sequence). The CDR3 region has the DNA TGTGCCAGTATCGACAGTCATAGCAATCAGCCCCAGCATTTT. Amino acids: CASIDSHSNQPQHF.

The chain links TRBV9 to TRBJ2-3; a possible D gene is TRBD2 (6 bases). The CDR3 has 17 amino acids. Trimming left V 4 bases short and J 1 base short, with 19 bases between. Germline V gene lookup returns CDR1 SGDLS and CDR2 YYNGEE. The CDR3 protein is CASSSRRGTGRTDTQYF. DNA of the CDR3: TGTGCCAGCAGCAGCCGACGGGGGACCGGGCGCACAGATACGCAGTATTTT.